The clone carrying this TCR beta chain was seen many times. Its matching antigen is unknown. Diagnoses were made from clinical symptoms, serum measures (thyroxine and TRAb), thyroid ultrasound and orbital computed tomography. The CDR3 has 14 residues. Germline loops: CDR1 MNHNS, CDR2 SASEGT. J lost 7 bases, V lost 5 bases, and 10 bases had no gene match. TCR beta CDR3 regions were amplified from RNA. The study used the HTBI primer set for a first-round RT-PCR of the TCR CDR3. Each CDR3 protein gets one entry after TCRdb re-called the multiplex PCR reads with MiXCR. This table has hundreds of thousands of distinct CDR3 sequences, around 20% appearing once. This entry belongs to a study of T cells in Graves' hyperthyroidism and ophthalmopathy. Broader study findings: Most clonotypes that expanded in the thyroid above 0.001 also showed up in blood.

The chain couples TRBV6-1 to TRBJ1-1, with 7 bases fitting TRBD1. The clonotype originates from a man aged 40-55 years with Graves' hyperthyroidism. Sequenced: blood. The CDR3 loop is CASSLSRGGFEAFF. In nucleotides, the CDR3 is TGTGCCAGCAGTTTGAGCAGGGGGGGCTTTGAAGCTTTCTTT.